The present entry profiles one T cell receptor (beta chain) with its context. Its recognized antigen is unknown. No per-base quality is available; no much larger clone lies one base away. This sample was taken from a study of blood T cell repertoires in COVID-19 (TCRdb year 2020). Notes on the research overall: Collaborator samples came from the United States, Italy and Spain and covered acute and convalescent phases of COVID-19. The material from the prospective study consisted of cDNA or gDNA derived from T cells, B-cell-depleted T cells, or PBMCs. Subjects who had been exposed to COVID-19, were actively infected with it, or had recovered from it provided the deeply sampled blood TCRbeta repertoires that made up the dataset. The repertoires were released in a freely available public database meant as a resource for research on the immune response to SARS-CoV-2. Samples were obtained from the ongoing ImmuneRACE study (first 160 participants) and from roughly 1,300 subjects provided by 6 global collaborators. Nearly every sample came with metadata listing a de-identified subject ID, COVID-19 status, age in years and sex. Where HLA class I and class II types were available, the types were taken from metadata supplied by the sample provider, not from assay-based typing.

Whole blood was collected in K2EDTA tubes by collaborating institutions according to the institutions' own protocols. Collaborator samples were shipped for TCRbeta analysis as frozen whole blood, isolated PBMCs, or DNA extracted from either sample type. General study outcomes and caveats: The quantity of clinical and demographic metadata differed by source and by participant and was supplied without curation.

Germline trimming amounts to 4 bases on V and 3 bases on J, with 4 as the count of junction bases outside the gene matches. CDR1 and CDR2 (SQVTM, ANQGSEA) derive from the germline V gene. Its CDR3 holds 13 amino acids, cysteine through phenylalanine. Just CDR3 DNA is preserved here, 39 bases in frame from base 1. TCRbeta CDR3 regions were amplified from genomic DNA by means of the immunoSEQ Assay, a bias-controlled multiplex PCR. As for the original processing: Within the assay, amplification of reference gene primers was used to estimate how many nucleated cells each sample contained. To quantify the absolute abundance of each unique TCRbeta CDR3 rearrangement, sequence reads were collapsed and filtered. For each sample, productive Simpson clonality was calculated by taking the square root of Simpson's diversity index across productive rearrangements. Not all clones reach the TCRdb copy of this immuneACCESS table, which keeps in-frame sequences only. Checked studies attribute under half of the gap to unresolved V genes and leave the rest unexplained. The V and J calls and clone size are taken from that table; D and trimming were inferred from the DNA. Recorded for this sample are around 110,000 clones; 60% to 85% of them occurred a single time. About 4.5% of the sample is held by the ten biggest clonotypes.

Recombination joined TRBV29-1 with TRBJ2-7; 9 bases in the junction line up with TRBD1. The sample comprised peripheral blood. This receptor was obtained from a man aged 65 to 79 with acute or convalescent COVID-19. In nucleotides, the sequence is TGCAGCGTTGGACAGGGGGTCCTCTACGAGCAGTACTTC. Its amino acids are CSVGQGVLYEQYF.